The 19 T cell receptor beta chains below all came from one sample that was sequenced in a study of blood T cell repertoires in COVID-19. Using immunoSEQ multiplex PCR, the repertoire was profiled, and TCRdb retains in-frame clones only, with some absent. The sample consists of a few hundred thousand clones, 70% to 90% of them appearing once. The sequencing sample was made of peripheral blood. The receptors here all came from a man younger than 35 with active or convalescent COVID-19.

CDR3 nucleotide sequence: TGCAGTGCTAGTTCAAGGGACTCATCCTACGAGCAGTACTTC. The encoded protein is CSASSRDSSYEQYF. The chain has TRBV20-1 and TRBJ2-7; possible D gene TRBD2, 6 bases. The V end was cut by 3 bases, the J end by 1 base, with 13 bases between. This CDR3 is built from 14 residues. CDR1 and CDR2 from the germline V gene are DFQATT and SNEGSKA (reference sequence).

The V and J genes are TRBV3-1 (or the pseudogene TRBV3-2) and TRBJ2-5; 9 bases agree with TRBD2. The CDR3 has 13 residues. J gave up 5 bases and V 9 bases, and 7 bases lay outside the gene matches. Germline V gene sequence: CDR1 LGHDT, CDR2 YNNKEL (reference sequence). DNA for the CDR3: TGTGCCAGTGGCGGGGGGGCCGGCGAGACCCAGTACTTC. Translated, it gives CASGGGAGETQYF.

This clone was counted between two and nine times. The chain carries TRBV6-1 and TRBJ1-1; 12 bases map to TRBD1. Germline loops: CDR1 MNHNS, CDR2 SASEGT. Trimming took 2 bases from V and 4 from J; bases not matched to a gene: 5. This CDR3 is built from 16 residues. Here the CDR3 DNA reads TGTGCCAGCAGTGAACCGGGACAGGGGGCGGGCACTGAAGCTTTCTTT. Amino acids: CASSEPGQGAGTEAFF.

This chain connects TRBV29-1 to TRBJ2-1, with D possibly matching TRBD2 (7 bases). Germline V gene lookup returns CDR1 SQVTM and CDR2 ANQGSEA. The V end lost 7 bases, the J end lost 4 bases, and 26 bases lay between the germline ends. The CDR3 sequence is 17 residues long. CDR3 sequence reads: CSAEGVGGQTAYNEQFF. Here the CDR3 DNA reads TGCAGCGCCGAGGGTGTCGGGGGGCAGACCGCATACAATGAGCAGTTCTTC.

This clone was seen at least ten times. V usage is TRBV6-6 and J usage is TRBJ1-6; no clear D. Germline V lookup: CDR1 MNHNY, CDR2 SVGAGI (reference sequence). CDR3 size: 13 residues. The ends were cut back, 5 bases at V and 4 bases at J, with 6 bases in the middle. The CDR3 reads CASSTVYNSPLHF. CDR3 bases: TGTGCCAGCAGTACAGTTTATAATTCACCCCTCCACTTT.

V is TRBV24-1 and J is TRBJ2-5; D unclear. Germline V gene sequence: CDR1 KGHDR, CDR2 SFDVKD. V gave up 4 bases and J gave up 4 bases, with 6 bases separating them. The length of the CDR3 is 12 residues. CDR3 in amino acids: CATSDPSETQYF. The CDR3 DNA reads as TGTGCCACCAGTGACCCCTCAGAGACCCAGTACTTC.

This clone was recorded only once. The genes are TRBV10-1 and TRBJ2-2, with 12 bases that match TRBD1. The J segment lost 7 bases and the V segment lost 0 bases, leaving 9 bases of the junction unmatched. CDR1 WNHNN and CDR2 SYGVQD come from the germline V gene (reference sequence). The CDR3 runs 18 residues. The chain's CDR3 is CASSESTWDRGRIGELFF. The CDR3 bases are TGCGCCAGCAGTGAGTCGACGTGGGACAGGGGGCGTATCGGGGAGCTGTTTTTT.

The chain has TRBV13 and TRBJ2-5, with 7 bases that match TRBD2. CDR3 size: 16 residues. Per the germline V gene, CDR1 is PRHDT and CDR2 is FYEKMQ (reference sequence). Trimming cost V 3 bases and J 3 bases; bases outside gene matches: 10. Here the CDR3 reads CASSFSWRGREETQYF. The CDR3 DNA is TGTGCCAGCAGCTTTTCTTGGCGGGGGAGAGAAGAGACCCAGTACTTC.

The CDR3 region is CASRRSGTEGTIYF. The CDR3 bases are TGTGCCAGCAGGCGCTCCGGGACAGAGGGCACCATATATTTT. This rearrangement joins TRBV28 to TRBJ1-3, with 7 bases fitting TRBD1. Trimming at V came to 6 bases and at J to 9 bases, leaving 11 bases not matched to a gene. CDR1 is MDHEN and CDR2 is SYDVKM in the germline V gene. This CDR3 has 14 amino acids.

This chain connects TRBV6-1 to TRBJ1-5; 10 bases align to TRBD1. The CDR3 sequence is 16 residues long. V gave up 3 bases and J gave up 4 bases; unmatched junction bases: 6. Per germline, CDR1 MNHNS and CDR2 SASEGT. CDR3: CASSESGTGANQPQHF. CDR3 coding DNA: TGTGCCAGCAGTGAGTCCGGGACAGGGGCGAATCAGCCCCAGCATTTT.

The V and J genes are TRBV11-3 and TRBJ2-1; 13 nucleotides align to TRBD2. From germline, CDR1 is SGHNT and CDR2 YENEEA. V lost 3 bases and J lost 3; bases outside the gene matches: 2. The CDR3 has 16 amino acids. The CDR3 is CASSLGLAGNYNEQFF. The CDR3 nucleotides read TGTGCCAGCAGCTTGGGACTAGCGGGAAACTACAATGAGCAGTTCTTC.

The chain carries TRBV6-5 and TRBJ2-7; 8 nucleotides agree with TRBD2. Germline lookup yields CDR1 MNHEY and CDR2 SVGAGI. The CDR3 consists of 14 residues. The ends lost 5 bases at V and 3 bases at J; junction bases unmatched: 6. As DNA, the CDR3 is TGTGCCAGCAGTAGTCCGGGGGGGATCTACGAGCAGTACTTC. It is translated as CASSSPGGIYEQYF.

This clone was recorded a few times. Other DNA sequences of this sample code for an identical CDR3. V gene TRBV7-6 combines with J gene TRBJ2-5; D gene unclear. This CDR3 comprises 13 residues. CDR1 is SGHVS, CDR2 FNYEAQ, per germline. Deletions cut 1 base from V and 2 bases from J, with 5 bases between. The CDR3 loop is CASSLDRQETQYF. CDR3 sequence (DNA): TGTGCCAGCAGCTTAGACCGGCAAGAGACCCAGTACTTC.

The CDR3 coding sequence is TGCGCCAGCGGGGAGGGAGGTACAGATACGCAGTATTTT. It is translated as CASGEGGTDTQYF. V gene TRBV5-1 combines with J gene TRBJ2-3; TRBD2 aligns across 7 bases. The V and J ends lost 7 bases and 3 bases, in that order; junction bases with no gene match: 5. The germline CDR1 and CDR2 sequences are SGHRS and YFSETQ. The CDR3 runs to 13 residues.

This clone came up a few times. CDR3: CASSLAKGITGNTIYF. In DNA, the CDR3 is TGTGCCAGCAGCTTAGCAAAGGGGATAACCGGAAACACCATATATTTT. The rearrangement links TRBV7-9 to TRBJ1-3; perhaps TRBD1 as D (5 bases). Germline CDR1 and CDR2: SEHNR and FQNEAQ (reference sequence). V lost 0 bases and J 4 bases, leaving 13 bases between the germline ends. This CDR3 has 16 residues.

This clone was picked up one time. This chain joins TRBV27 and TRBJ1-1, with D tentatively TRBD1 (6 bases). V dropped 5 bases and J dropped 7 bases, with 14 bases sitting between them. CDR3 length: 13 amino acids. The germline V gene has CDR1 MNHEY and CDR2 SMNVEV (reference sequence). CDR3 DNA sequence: TGTGCCAGCAGTATAACAGGGCCAGGTGAAGCTTTCTTT. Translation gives CASSITGPGEAFF.

The DNA for the CDR3 is TGCGCCAGCAGCTCATCACTGAACAATGAGCAGTTCTTC. Translated, it gives CASSSSLNNEQFF. The chain links TRBV4-3 to TRBJ2-1; no reliable D call. V lost 5 bases and J 5 bases, leaving 10 bases between the germline ends. This CDR3 has 13 residues. The germline V gene has CDR1 LGHNA and CDR2 YSLEER.

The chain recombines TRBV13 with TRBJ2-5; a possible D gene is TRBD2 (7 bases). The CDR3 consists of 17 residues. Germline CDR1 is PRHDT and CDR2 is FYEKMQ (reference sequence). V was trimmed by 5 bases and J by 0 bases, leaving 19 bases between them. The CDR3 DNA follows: TGTGCCAGCAGCATTACTGCGGGGGCTTCGTACCAAGAGACCCAGTACTTC. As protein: CASSITAGASYQETQYF.

The DNA for the CDR3 is TGCAGCGGACAACAGGGAAAGGAGCAGTACTTC. Translating gives CSGQQGKEQYF. The V gene is TRBV29-1, the J gene TRBJ2-7; possible D gene TRBD1, 6 bases. Trimming cost V 7 bases and J 7 bases, with 14 bases left between them. This CDR3 region has 11 residues. Germline loops: CDR1 SQVTM, CDR2 ANQGSEA.